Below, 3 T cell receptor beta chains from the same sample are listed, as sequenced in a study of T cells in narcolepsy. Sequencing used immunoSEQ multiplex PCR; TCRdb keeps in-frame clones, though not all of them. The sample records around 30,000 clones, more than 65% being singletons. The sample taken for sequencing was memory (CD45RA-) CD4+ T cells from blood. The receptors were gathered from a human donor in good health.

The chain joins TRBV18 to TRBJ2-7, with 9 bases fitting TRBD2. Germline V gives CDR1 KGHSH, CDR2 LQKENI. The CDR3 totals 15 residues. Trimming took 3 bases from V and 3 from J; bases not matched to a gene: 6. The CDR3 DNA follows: TGTGCCAGCTCACCCATTAGCGGGGGAGACTACGAGCAGTACTTC. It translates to CASSPISGGDYEQYF.

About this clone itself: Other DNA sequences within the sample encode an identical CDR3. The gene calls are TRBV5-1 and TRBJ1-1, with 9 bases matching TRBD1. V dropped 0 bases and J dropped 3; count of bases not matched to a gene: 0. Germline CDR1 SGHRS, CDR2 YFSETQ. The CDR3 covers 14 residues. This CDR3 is CASSLGTGDTEAFF. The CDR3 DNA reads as TGCGCCAGCAGCTTGGGGACAGGGGACACTGAAGCTTTCTTT.

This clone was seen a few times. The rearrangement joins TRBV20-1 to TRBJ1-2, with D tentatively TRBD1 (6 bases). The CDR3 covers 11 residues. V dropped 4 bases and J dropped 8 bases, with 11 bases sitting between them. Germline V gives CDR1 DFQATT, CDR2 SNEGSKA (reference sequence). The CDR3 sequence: CSANTRGGYTF. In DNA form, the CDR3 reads TGCAGTGCTAACACCAGGGGAGGCTACACCTTC.